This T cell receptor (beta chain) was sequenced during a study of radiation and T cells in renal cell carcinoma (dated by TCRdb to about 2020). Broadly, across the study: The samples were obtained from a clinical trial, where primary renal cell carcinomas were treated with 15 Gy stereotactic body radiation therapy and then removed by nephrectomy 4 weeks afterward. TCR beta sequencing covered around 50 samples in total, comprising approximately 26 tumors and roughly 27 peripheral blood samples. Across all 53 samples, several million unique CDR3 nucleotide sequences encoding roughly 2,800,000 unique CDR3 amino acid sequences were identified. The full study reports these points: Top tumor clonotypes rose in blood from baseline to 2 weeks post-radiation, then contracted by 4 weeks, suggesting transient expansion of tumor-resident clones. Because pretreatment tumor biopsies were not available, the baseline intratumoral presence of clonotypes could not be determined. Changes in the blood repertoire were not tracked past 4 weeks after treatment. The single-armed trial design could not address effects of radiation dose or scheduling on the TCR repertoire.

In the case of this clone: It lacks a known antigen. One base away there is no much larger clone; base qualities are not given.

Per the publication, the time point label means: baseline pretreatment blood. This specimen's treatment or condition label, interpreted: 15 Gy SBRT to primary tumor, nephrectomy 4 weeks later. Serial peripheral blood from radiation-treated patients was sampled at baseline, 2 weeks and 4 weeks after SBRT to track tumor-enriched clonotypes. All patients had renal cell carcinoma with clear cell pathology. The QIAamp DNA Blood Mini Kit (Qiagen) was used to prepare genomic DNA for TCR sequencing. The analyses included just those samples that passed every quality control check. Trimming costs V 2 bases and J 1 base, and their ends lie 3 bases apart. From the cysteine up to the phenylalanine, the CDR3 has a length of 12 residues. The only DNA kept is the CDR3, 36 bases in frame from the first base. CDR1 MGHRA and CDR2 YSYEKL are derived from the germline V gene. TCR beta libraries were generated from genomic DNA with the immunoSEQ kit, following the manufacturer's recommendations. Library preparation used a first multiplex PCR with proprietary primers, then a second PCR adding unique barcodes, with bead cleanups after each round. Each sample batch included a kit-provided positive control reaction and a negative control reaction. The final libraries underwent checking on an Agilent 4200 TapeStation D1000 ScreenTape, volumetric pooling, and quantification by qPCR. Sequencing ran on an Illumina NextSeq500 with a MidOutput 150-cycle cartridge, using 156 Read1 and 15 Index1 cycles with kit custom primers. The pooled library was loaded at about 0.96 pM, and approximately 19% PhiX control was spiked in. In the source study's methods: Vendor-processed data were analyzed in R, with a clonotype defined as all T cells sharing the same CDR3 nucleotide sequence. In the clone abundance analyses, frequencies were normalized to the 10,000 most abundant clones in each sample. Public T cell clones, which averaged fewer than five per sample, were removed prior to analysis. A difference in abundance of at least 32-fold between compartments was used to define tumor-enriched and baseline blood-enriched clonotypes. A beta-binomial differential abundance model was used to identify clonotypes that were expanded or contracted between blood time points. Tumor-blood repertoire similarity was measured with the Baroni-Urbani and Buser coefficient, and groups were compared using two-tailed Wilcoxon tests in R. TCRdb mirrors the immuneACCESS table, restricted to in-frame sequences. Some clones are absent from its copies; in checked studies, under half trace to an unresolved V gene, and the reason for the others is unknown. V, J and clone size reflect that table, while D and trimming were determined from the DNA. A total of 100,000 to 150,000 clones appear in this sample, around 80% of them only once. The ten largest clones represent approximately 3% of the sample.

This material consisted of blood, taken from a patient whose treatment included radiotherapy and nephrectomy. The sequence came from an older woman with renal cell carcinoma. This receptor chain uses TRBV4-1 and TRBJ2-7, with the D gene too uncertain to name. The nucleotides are TGCGCCAGCAGCCAACCTTCCTACGAGCAGTACTTC. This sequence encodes CASSQPSYEQYF.